The 2 T cell receptor beta chains in this list originate from one sample, sequenced in a study of blood T cell repertoires in COVID-19. Clones were sequenced by immunoSEQ multiplex PCR, and TCRdb holds only the in-frame ones, with some missing. The sample contains more than 150,000 clones, approximately 87% of which appear only once. The specimen sequenced was peripheral blood. These receptors all come from a woman younger than 35 who had recovered from COVID-19.

The chain combines TRBV7-9 with TRBJ2-2; 7 bases are a match to TRBD2. CDR3 length: 14 residues. V lost 5 bases to trimming and J lost 2 bases; unmatched junction nucleotides: 2. In germline, CDR1 is SEHNR, CDR2 FQNEAQ (reference sequence). Written as DNA, the CDR3 is TGTGCCAGCAGCCCGGGACTAAACACCGGGGAGCTGTTTTTT. Translated, it gives CASSPGLNTGELFF.

Comments on this clone: The germline gene is not matched at one end of the junction; a read error may be the cause. The chain combines TRBV7-2 with TRBJ1-6; D gene ambiguous. Germline CDR1 is SGHTA and CDR2 is FQGNSA. CDR3 length equals 12 residues. The CDR3 bases are TGTGCCAGCAGCTTAGTGGGCAGCCCGTTTGCCTTT. The encoded protein is CASSLVGSPFAF.